This T cell receptor beta chain was sequenced during a study of post-analysis software for immune sequencing data. Researchers reported that TCR beta cDNA libraries carried unique molecular identifiers. TCRdb reanalysed the PCR reads using MiXCR and keeps one entry per CDR3 protein. The table lists around 500,000 distinct CDR3 sequences, less than 40% of them singletons. Trimming cost V 4 bases and J 13 bases, with 20 bases left between them. Germline loops: CDR1 SGHTA, CDR2 FQGNSA. The length of the CDR3 is 14 residues. This clonotype is a singleton in its sample. Antigen unknown. The study, taken as a whole, reports: Five TRBV segments occurring more often in patients than controls included TRBV5-6, TRBV5-1 and TRBV20-1.

The clonotype was recovered from a girl between 2 and 17 years old with multiple sclerosis. Sequenced sample: blood. V is TRBV7-2 and J is TRBJ2-1; either TRBD1 or TRBD2 may fit D (5 bases each). DNA for the CDR3: TGTGCCAGCAGCTCCCGGGACGGCAGGGTGTTACAGTTCTTC. The encoded protein is CASSSRDGRVLQFF.